A selection of T cell receptor beta chains follows, all from one sample in a study of OX40 agonist ivuxolimab in advanced cancers. Method: immunoSEQ multiplex PCR; TCRdb's copy keeps in-frame clones and lacks some. The sample holds 53,000 or so clones, 85% seen once. Sequences were derived from CD4+ or CD8+ T cells sorted from blood, sampled in a trial of the OX40 agonist ivuxolimab. These receptors were taken from an adult with an advanced solid tumor such as melanoma, head and neck, liver or kidney cancer. The CDR3 runs from the conserved cysteine through the conserved F or W. Each record gives: J gene, V gene, CDR3 protein.

J gene: TRBJ1-3
V gene: TRBV7-9
CDR3 protein: CASSLGDRNTIYF

J gene: TRBJ2-6
V gene: TRBV19
CDR3 protein: CASSIAGSGANVLTF

J gene: TRBJ1-1
V gene: TRBV6-5
CDR3 protein: CASITGPQGNTEAFF

J gene: TRBJ2-7
V gene: TRBV5-4
CDR3 protein: CASSPPGSPREQYF

J gene: TRBJ2-1
V gene: TRBV5-1
CDR3 protein: CASSMDSSYNEQFF

J gene: TRBJ2-3
V gene: TRBV5-1
CDR3 protein: CASSLAGPIDADTQYF

J gene: TRBJ2-3
V gene: TRBV30
CDR3 protein: CACRGASGGDTQYF

J gene: TRBJ1-6
V gene: TRBV10-3
CDR3 protein: CAISDHRPNSPLHF

J gene: TRBJ2-7
V gene: TRBV11-2
CDR3 protein: CASSRHDGTYEQYF

J gene: TRBJ1-2
V gene: TRBV6-1
CDR3 protein: CASSEAWGLGYTF

J gene: TRBJ2-3
V gene: TRBV12-5
CDR3 protein: CASGPGQATDTQYF

J gene: TRBJ1-2
V gene: TRBV6-1
CDR3 protein: CASSEAHSSYTF

J gene: TRBJ1-2
V gene: TRBV19
CDR3 protein: CASSTPQGLYGYTF

J gene: TRBJ1-1
V gene: TRBV10-2
CDR3 protein: CASSVPPKGFRNTEAFF

J gene: TRBJ1-1
V gene: TRBV2
CDR3 protein: CASSPGQVRGEAFF

J gene: TRBJ2-7
V gene: TRBV4-3
CDR3 protein: CASSHLQGGTYEQYF

J gene: TRBJ2-7
V gene: TRBV11-2
CDR3 protein: CASSLVRVSSSYEQYF

J gene: TRBJ2-3
V gene: TRBV5-4
CDR3 protein: CASYRDSSDTQYF

J gene: TRBJ2-5
V gene: TRBV30
CDR3 protein: CASRRVPEETQYF

J gene: TRBJ2-5
V gene: TRBV4-1
CDR3 protein: CASSQGRLLGGAQYF

J gene: TRBJ1-5
V gene: TRBV7-2
CDR3 protein: CASSLAIGGQPQHF